This T cell receptor (beta chain) was sequenced for a study of shared clonotypes between healthy human individuals. A note on this clone: One junction end does not reproduce the germline sequence, and a read error may be involved.

Each replicate PCR on the sorted subsets used roughly 200 ng DNA (about 30,000 T cell genomes). Some clones are missing from TCRdb's copy, which holds only in-frame ones; the method was immunoSEQ multiplex PCR. In the table there are over 2 million clones, roughly 94% of which are singletons. Germline assignment: CDR1 SGHVS and CDR2 FQNEAQ. The length of the CDR3 is 14 residues. The sequenced sample consisted of naive CD4+ T cells sorted from blood. Stated subset: CD45RA+ positively selected. The receptor's source is a man aged 18 to 35 in good health. The chain couples TRBV7-8 to TRBJ2-7; D perhaps matches TRBD2 (6 bases). The CDR3 DNA follows: TGTGCCAGCAGCCTAGCCCCGGGACTCTACGAGCAGTACTTC. This gives the protein CASSLAPGLYEQYF.